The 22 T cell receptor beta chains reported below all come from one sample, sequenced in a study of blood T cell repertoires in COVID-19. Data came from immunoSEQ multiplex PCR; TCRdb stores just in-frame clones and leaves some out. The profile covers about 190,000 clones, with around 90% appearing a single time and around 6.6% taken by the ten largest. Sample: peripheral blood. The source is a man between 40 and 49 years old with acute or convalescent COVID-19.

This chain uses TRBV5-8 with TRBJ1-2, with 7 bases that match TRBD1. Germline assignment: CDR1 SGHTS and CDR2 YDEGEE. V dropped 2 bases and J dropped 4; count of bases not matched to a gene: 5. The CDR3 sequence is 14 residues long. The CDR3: CASSFGQEGYGYTF. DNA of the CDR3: TGTGCCAGCAGCTTTGGACAGGAGGGCTATGGCTACACCTTC.

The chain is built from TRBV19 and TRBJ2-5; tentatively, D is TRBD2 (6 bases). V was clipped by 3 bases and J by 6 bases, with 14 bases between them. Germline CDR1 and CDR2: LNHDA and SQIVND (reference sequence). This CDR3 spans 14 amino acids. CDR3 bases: TGTGCCAGTAGTATTACGGGGGACGGAAAGACCCAGTACTTC. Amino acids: CASSITGDGKTQYF.

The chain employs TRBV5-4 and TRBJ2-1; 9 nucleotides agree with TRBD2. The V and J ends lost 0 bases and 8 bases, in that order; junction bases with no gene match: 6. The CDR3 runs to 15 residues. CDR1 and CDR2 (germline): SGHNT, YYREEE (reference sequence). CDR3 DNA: TGTGCCAGCAGCTTGGGAGCGGGGGGTCTTGATGAGCAGTTCTTC. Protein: CASSLGAGGLDEQFF.

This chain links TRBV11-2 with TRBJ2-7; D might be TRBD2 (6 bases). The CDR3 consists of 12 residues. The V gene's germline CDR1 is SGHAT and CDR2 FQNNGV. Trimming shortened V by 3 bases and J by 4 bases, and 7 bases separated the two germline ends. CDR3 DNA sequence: TGTGCCAGCAGCTTCGCGGGGTACGAGCAGTACTTC. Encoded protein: CASSFAGYEQYF.

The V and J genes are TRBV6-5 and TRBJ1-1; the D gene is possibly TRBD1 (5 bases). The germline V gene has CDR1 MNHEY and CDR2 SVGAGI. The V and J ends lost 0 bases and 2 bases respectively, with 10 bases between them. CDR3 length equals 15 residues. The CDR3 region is CASSYSRGVNTEAFF. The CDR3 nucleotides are TGTGCCAGCAGTTACTCCCGGGGGGTCAACACTGAAGCTTTCTTT.

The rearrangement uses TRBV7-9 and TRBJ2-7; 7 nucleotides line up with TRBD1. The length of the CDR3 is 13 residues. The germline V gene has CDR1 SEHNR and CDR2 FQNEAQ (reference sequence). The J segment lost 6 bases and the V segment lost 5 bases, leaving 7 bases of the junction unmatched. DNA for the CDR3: TGTGCCAGCAGCCACACAGGGGACGGCGAGCAGTACTTC. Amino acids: CASSHTGDGEQYF.

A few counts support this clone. CDR3 region: CASSLVRGNTEAFF. CDR3 nucleotides: TGTGCCAGCAGCTTAGTTCGGGGGAACACTGAAGCTTTCTTT. V usage is TRBV7-2 and J usage is TRBJ1-1; D remains unclear. Germline CDR1 is SGHTA and CDR2 is FQGNSA. The CDR3 is 14 amino acids. V was clipped by 1 base and J by 1 base, with 7 bases between them.

The CDR3, as DNA: TGTGCCAGCAGCCGCAGGGTCGGGGGCACTGAAGCTTTCTTT. This gives the protein CASSRRVGGTEAFF. The chain employs TRBV4-2 and TRBJ1-1; TRBD1 is a possible D gene (5 bases). This CDR3 has 14 residues. Germline values: CDR1 LGHNA, CDR2 YNFKEQ. With 4 bases removed from V and 4 bases from J, the gap between germline ends came to 13 bases.

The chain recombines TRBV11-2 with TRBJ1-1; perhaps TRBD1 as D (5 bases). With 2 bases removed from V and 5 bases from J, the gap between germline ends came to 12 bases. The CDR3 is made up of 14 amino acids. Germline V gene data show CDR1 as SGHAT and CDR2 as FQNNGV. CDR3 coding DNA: TGTGCCAGCAGCTTAACGGCAGGGCGTACTGAAGCTTTCTTT. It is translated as CASSLTAGRTEAFF.

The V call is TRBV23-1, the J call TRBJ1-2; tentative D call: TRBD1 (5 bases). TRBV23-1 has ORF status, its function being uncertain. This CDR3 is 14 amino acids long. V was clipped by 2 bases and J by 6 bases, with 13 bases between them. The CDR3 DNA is TGCGCCAGCAGTCAACTAGAAGGGGATCATGGCTACACCTTC. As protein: CASSQLEGDHGYTF.

For the CDR3, the DNA is TGTGCCAGCAGCGTAGAGGTAGGGGGCTATAATTCACCCCTCCACTTT. The encoded protein is CASSVEVGGYNSPLHF. The chain recombines TRBV9 with TRBJ1-6; tentatively, D is TRBD1 (6 bases). The CDR3 covers 16 residues. V lost 0 bases, J lost 3 bases, and 10 bases lay in between. CDR1 and CDR2 from the germline V gene are SGDLS and YYNGEE.

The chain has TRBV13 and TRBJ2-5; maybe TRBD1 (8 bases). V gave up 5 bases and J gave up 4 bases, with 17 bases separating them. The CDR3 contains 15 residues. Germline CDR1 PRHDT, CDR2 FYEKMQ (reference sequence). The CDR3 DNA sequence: TGTGCCAGCAGCGGAGTACAGGGGGGGACAGAGACCCAGTACTTC. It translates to CASSGVQGGTETQYF.

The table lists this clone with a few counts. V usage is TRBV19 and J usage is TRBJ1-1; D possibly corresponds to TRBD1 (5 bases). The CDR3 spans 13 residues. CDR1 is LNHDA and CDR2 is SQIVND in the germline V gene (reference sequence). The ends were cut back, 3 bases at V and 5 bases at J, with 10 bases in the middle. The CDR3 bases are TGTGCCAGTAGTATTCAGGGATTAACTGAAGCTTTCTTT. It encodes CASSIQGLTEAFF.

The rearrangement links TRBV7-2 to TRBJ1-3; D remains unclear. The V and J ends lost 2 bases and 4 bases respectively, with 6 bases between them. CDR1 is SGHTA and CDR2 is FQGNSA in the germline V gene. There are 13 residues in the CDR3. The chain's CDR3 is CASSLSGGNTIYF. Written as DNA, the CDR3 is TGTGCCAGCAGCTTAAGCGGAGGAAACACCATATATTTT.

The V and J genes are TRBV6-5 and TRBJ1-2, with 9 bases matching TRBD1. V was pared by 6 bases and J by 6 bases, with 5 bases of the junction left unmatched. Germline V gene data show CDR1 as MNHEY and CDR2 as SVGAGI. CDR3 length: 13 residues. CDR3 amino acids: CASSLGQGDGYTF. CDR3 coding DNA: TGTGCCAGCAGCCTGGGACAGGGAGATGGCTACACCTTC.

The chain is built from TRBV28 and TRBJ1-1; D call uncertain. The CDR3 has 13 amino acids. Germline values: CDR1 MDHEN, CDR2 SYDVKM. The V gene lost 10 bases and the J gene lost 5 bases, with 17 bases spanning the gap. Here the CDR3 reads CAILRAPGTEAFF. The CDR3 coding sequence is TGTGCCATCCTCCGGGCCCCGGGGACTGAAGCTTTCTTT.

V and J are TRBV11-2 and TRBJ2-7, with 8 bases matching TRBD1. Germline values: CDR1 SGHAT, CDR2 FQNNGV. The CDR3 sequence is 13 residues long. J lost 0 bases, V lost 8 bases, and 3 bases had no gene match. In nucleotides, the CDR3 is TGTGCCAGCTCGGACAGGGTCTCCTACGAGCAGTACTTC. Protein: CASSDRVSYEQYF.

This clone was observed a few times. Here the CDR3 reads CASSLGQGDDEQFF. CDR3 DNA: TGTGCCAGCAGCCTTGGACAGGGGGACGATGAGCAGTTCTTC. This sequence joins TRBV7-9 and TRBJ2-1; 10 bases map to TRBD1. CDR1 and CDR2 (germline): SEHNR, FQNEAQ (reference sequence). The CDR3 is 14 residues long. J was trimmed by 8 bases and V by 5 bases; bases with no gene match: 6.

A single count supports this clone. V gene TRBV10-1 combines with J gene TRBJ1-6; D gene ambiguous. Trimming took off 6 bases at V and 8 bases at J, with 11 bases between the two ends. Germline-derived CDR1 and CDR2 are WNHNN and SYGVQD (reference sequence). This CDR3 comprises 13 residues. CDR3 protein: CASSWGADSPLHF. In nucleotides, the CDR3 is TGCGCCAGCAGCTGGGGAGCGGATTCACCCCTCCACTTT.

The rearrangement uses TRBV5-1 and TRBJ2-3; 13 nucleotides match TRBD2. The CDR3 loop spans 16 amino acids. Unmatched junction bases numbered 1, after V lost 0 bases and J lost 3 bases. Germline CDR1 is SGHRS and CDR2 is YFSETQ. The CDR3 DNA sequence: TGCGCCAGCAGCTTGGAGACTAGCGGGGGGACAGATACGCAGTATTTT. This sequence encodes CASSLETSGGTDTQYF.

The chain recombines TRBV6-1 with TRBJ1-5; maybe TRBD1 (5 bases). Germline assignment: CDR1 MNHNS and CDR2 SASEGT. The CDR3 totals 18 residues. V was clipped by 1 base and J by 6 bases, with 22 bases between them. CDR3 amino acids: CASSEGRDRGWWGQPQHF. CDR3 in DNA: TGTGCCAGCAGTGAAGGGAGGGATCGGGGGTGGTGGGGTCAGCCCCAGCATTTT.

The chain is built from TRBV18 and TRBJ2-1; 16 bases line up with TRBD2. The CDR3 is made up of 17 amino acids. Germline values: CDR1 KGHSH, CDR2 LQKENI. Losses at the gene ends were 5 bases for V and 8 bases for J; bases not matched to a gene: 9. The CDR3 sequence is CASSTGLAGGPKDEQFF. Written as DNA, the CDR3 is TGTGCCAGCTCAACGGGACTAGCGGGGGGGCCAAAAGATGAGCAGTTCTTC.